The T cell receptor (beta chain) under discussion was sequenced for a study of blood T cells in healthy people across ages. Study results and limitations: Higher diversity, along with more naive CD4+ cells, distinguished long-lived donors from aged donors.

Together with a sample-barcoded 5' primer, a J-beta primer mix was included in a second PCR lasting roughly 7 to 11 cycles. TCRdb used MiXCR to reprocess the 5' RACE reads, holding one entry per CDR3 protein. The data contain hundreds of thousands of distinct CDR3 sequences, roughly 30% of them seen just once; the ten biggest clones take up 15% to 17%. CDR1 and CDR2 from the germline V gene are SQVTM and ANQGSEA. The CDR3 is 15 amino acids. V was trimmed by 6 bases and J by 3 bases, leaving 17 bases between them. They isolated at least 7 million PBMCs from each sample. This clonotype came up a few times. Antigen: not known.

Material: blood. V is TRBV29-1 and J is TRBJ2-2; D is perhaps TRBD2 (7 bases). The TCR sequence derives from an elderly woman in good health. The CDR3 coding sequence is TGCAGCGTGAGGGGGGGTGAGGGCGACACCGGGGAGCTGTTTTTT. Encoded protein: CSVRGGEGDTGELFF.